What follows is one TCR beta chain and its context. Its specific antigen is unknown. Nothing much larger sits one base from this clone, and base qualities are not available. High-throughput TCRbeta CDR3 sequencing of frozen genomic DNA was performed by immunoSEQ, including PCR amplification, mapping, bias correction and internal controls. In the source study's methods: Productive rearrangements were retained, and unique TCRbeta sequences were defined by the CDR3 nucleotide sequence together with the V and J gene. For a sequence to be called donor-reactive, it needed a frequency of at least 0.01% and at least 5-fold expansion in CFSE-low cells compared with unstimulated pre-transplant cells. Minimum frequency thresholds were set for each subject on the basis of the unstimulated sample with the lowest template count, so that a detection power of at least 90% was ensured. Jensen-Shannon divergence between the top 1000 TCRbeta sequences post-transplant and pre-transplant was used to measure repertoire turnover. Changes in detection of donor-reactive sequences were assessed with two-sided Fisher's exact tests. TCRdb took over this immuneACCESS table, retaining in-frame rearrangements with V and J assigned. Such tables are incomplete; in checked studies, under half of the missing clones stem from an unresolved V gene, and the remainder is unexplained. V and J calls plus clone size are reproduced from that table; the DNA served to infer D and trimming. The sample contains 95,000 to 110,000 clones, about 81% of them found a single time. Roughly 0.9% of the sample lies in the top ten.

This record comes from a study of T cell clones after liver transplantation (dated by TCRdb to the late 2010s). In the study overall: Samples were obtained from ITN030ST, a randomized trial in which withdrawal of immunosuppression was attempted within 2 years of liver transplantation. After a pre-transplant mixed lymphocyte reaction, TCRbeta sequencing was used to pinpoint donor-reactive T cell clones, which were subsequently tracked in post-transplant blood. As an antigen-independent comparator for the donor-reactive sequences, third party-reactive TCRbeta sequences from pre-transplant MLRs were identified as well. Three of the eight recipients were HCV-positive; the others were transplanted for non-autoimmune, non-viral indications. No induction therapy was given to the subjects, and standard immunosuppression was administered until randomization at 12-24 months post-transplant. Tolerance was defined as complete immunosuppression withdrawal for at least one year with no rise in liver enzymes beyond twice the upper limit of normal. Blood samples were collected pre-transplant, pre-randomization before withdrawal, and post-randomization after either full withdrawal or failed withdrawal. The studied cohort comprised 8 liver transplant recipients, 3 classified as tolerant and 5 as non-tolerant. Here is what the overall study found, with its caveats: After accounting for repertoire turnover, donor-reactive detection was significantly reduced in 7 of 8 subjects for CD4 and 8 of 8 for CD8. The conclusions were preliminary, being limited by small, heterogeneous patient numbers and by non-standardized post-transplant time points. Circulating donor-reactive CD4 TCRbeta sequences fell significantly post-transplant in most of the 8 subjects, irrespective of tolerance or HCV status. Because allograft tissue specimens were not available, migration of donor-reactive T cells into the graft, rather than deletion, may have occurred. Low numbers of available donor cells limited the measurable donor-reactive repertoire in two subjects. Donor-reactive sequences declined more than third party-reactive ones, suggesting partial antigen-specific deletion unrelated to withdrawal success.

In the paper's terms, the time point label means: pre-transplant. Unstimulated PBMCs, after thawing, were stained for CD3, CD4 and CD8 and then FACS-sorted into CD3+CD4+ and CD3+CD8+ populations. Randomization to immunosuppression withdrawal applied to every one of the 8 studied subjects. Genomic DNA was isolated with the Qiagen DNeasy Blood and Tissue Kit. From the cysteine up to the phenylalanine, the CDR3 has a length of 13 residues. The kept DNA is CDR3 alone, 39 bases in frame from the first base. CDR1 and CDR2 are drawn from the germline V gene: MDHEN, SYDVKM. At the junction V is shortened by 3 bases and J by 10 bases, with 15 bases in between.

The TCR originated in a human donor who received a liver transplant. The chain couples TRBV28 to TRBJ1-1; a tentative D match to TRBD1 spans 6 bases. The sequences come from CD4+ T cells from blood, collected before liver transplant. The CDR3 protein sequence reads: CASSFRGWMVAFF. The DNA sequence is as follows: TGTGCCAGCAGTTTCAGGGGCTGGATGGTAGCTTTCTTT.